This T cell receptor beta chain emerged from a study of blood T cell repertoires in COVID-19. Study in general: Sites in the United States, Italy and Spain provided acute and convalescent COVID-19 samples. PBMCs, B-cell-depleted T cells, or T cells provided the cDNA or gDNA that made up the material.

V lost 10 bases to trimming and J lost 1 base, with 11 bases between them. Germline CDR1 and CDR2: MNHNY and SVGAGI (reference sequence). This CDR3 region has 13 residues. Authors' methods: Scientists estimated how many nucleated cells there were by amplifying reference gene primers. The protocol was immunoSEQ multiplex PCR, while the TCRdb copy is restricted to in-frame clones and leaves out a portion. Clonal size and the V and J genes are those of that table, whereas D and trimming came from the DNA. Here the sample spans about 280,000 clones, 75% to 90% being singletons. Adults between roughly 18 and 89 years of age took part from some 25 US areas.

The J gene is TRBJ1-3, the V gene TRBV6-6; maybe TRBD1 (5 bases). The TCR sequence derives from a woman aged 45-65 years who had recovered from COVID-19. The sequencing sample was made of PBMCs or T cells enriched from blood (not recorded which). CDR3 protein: CATGQGSGNTIYF. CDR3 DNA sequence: TGTGCCACTGGCCAGGGATCTGGAAACACCATATATTTT.